The clone carrying this T cell receptor beta chain was observed a few times. The antigen remains unidentified. The data belong to a study of vaccination effects on CD4 cells after COVID-19. TCRdb keeps only in-frame clones here, not all; method: immunoSEQ multiplex PCR. The sample lists tens of thousands of clones, roughly 82% occurring once. CDR1 and CDR2 (germline): LNHDA, SQIVND (reference sequence). The CDR3 has 17 amino acids. Trimming took off 4 bases at V and 0 bases at J, with 18 bases between the two ends. The ViraFEST assay expanded antigen-specific CD4+ T cells with viral peptide pools before sequencing. Isolating CD4+ T cells followed roughly ten days of culture. Subjects were given two BNT162b2 or mRNA-1273 vaccine doses. Roughly 2 million PBMC per well were cultured with around 9.6 IU/ml IL-2 and 8 to 10 ug/ml peptides. Days 3 and 7 saw half the medium replaced with IL-2 medium.

The receptor was isolated from a human donor who received a COVID-19 vaccine. Some clones in this sample may be carry-over from other donors' samples. Specimen: CD4+ T cells from PBMCs cultured with HCoV-NL63 spike peptides, collected after COVID-19 vaccination. The chain employs TRBV19 and TRBJ1-1; D perhaps matches TRBD1 (6 bases). CDR3 DNA sequence: TGTGCCAGTAGTACTCGCTTAGGTGGGGGCATGAACACTGAAGCTTTCTTT. Translated, it gives CASSTRLGGGMNTEAFF.